The 5 T cell receptor beta chains presented below share a single source sample, sequenced in a study of T cell responses to AZD1222 COVID-19 vaccine. Sequencing used immunoSEQ multiplex PCR; TCRdb keeps in-frame clones, though not all of them. This table holds 200,000 to 250,000 clones, about 93% found once. This material consisted of peripheral blood, taken on day 0 of MenACWY control vaccination. Source of these receptors: an adult in good health.

The J gene is TRBJ2-7, the V gene TRBV15; maybe TRBD1 (5 bases). CDR3 length: 13 residues. The ends were cut back, 6 bases at V and 0 bases at J, with 9 bases in the middle. Germline V gene data show CDR1 as LNHNV and CDR2 as YYDKDF (reference sequence). CDR3 in amino acids: CATRSGYSYEQYF. The DNA for the CDR3 is TGTGCCACCAGGTCAGGGTACTCCTACGAGCAGTACTTC.

The chain couples TRBV5-1 to TRBJ2-3; no reliable D call. V lost 0 bases and J lost 5, with 13 bases in between. Germline CDR1 and CDR2: SGHRS and YFSETQ. This CDR3 has 15 residues. CDR3 DNA: TGCGCCAGCAGCTTGGACCGCCCTGGTCGAGATACGCAGTATTTT. Translation: CASSLDRPGRDTQYF.

The chain has TRBV7-6 and TRBJ2-5; either TRBD1 or TRBD2 may fit D (5 bases each). The length of the CDR3 is 17 residues. Per germline, CDR1 SGHVS and CDR2 FNYEAQ. V was clipped by 2 bases and J by 0 bases, with 16 bases between them. CDR3 sequence reads: CASSLLRDGSNQETQYF. The CDR3 nucleotides are TGTGCCAGCAGCTTACTCCGGGACGGCTCCAACCAAGAGACCCAGTACTTC.

This chain connects TRBV28 to TRBJ1-2, with 7 positions matching TRBD1. Germline-derived CDR1 and CDR2 are MDHEN and SYDVKM. This CDR3 spans 14 amino acids. Germline trimming cut 10 bases from V and 5 bases from J; bases unmatched to any gene: 13. In nucleotides, the CDR3 is TGTGCCACCAACCGGGTAGGGGGCGGGTATGGCTACACCTTC. Amino acids: CATNRVGGGYGYTF.

The V gene is TRBV7-8, the J gene TRBJ1-5; TRBD1 matches 9 bases. CDR1 and CDR2 (germline): SGHVS, FQNEAQ. This CDR3 has 17 amino acids. V lost 5 bases to trimming and J lost 6 bases; unmatched junction nucleotides: 14. CDR3 DNA: TGTGCCAGCAGCACCCACTACCAGACAGGGGGTAGTCAGCCCCAGCATTTT. It codes for CASSTHYQTGGSQPQHF.